The T cell receptor (beta chain) under discussion was sequenced for a study of T cell changes during pregnancy in multiple sclerosis. Here immunoSEQ multiplex PCR was the method, and the copy in TCRdb shows in-frame clones only, minus some. The data hold about 38,000 clones, with about nine tenths observed a single time. CDR3 length equals 13 residues. V dropped 2 bases and J dropped 2 bases, with 6 bases sitting between them. Germline CDR1 is SGHRS and CDR2 is YFSETQ. The TCR was taken from a female donor in good health, enrolled as a control in a pregnancy study. The chain links TRBV5-1 to TRBJ2-3; no firm D call. The sample in question was CD4+ T cells from peripheral blood mononuclear cells, obtained after pregnancy. The CDR3 region has the DNA TGCGCCAGCAGCTTTACAGCCACAGATACGCAGTATTTT. Translation gives CASSFTATDTQYF.